This T cell receptor beta chain was recovered during a study of shared clonotypes between healthy human individuals. Study-wide findings and caveats: Expectations were that clonotype sharing among donors would be affected by sequencing depth.

Comments on this clone: The target antigen is unknown.

The CDR3 is made up of 17 amino acids. The germline gives CDR1 SGHRS, CDR2 YFSETQ. Trimming cost V 2 bases and J 0 bases, with 17 bases left between them. Genomic DNA belonging to each subset was distributed in equal measure over several immunoSEQ plates. TCRdb's copy holds only in-frame clones and misses some; the assay was immunoSEQ multiplex PCR. The sample lists roughly 2 million clones; roughly 94% were seen once. The sample taken for sequencing was naive CD4+ T cells sorted from blood. Subset of the sample: CD45RA+ positively selected. The sequence was collected from a man aged 18-30 years in good health. J is TRBJ1-2 and V is TRBV5-1; a possible D gene is TRBD1 (6 bases). This CDR3 is CASSLARDTIANYGYTF. DNA for the CDR3: TGCGCCAGCAGCTTAGCCCGGGACACAATAGCTAACTATGGCTACACCTTC.